This T cell receptor (beta chain) was identified during a study of spatial heterogeneity in lung cancer (dated by TCRdb to between 2019 and 2020). Broadly, across the study: Donors were 72 patients with early-stage, untreated non-small cell lung cancer from the lung TRACERx cohort. Follow-up PBMC samples were sequenced whenever available, with a median time to follow-up of approximately 23 months after resection. Beta-chain transcripts were consistently detected in greater numbers than alpha-chain transcripts, which likely reflected higher beta-chain transcript abundance. In the raw uncorrected reads, each unique combination of TCR and UMI appeared on average more than ten times. In non-small cell lung cancer, the study quantitatively compared TCR alpha and beta repertoires across several tumor regions, matched nontumor lung, and blood. Nonsynonymous mutation counts, determined by whole-exome sequencing of tumor tissue, were related to TCR repertoire features. Both alpha and beta chains were TCR-sequenced in samples taken at surgery, namely 220 tumor regions, around 64 matched nontumor lung samples and a few dozen PBMC samples. Points the paper makes about the study in general: Comparisons of baseline and follow-up blood repertoires included only 14 patients. Ubiquitous expanded tumor TCRs were found in blood more often at tumor resection than at routine follow-up. Additional single-cell paired TCR alpha and beta sequencing was considered necessary to confirm, at a functional level, the hypothesis that regional TCRs recognize regional mutations.

The library was built by means of 5' RACE. Sequencing was carried out with a NextSeq 500. In the TCR library protocol, a unique molecular identifier was attached to each TCR cDNA molecule so that PCR and sequencing errors could be corrected. The study's own analysis went as follows. TCR identification, UMI-based error correction and CDR3 extraction were all carried out with Decombinator tools. TCRs above a frequency of 2 per 1,000, corresponding to the top 1% of the tumor frequency distribution, were defined as expanded. Renyi diversity was computed with the R vegan package after each repertoire had been subsampled 100 times to 5,000 TCRs. To build CDR3 similarity networks, amino acid triplet string-kernel similarity was used, and CDR3s were connected when their pairwise similarity was above 0.82. TCRdb redid the processing of the public reads, applying fastp at Q25 and MiXCR, and retained in-frame beta chains. A single entry per CDR3 protein holds the most common genes and DNA from its merged rows. TCRdb's processing, not the authors' own work, is the source of the V and J calls. In this sample the table shows roughly 120,000 distinct CDR3 sequences, over 9% of which occur a single time. The top ten clones comprise roughly 17% of the sample.

This clonotype was counted only a few times. Its antigen is unknown. Per-nucleotide qualities are absent, and no much larger clonotype sits a single base away. The label giving this sample's time point can be read as: blood at routine non-recurrence follow-up after resection. TCR sequencing used whole RNA extracted from tumor and nontumor lung tissue, or from cryopreserved PBMC samples, without cell sorting. Patients were selected for TCR sequencing only if sufficient RNA was available from at least two tumor regions. The CDR3 runs 14 amino acids, cysteine and phenylalanine included. Here the CDR3 DNA is all that survives: 42 bases in frame from base 1. CDR1 MNHEY and CDR2 SVGAGI are derived from the germline V gene. For this chain, trimming is 6 bases at the V end and 7 bases at the J end, and the number of junction bases without a gene match is 7.

The sample consisted of PBMCs, taken at follow-up. Recombination connected TRBV6-5 to TRBJ2-1, with 9 bases aligning to TRBD1. This TCR came from a male donor with early-stage non-small cell lung cancer. The sequenced DNA is TGTGCCAGCAGATCCGGGACAGGGTCGAATGAGCAGTTCTTC. It specifies CASRSGTGSNEQFF.